A single sample gave rise to the 10 T cell receptor beta chains below, sequenced in a study of human T cells and chemical hapten exposure. TCRdb itself ran the RACE reads through MiXCR, one entry per CDR3 protein. The table has about 190,000 distinct CDR3 sequences, around a quarter seen once. Time point specified: patch test 3, about 24 weeks after DPC sensitization. The treatment was: therapeutic diphenylcyclopropenone sensitization with weekly scalp DPC. The sample consisted of whole blood, taken in connection with sensitization to the hapten diphenylcyclopropenone (DPC). The receptors come from a woman aged 40 to 50 with alopecia areata. Some clones in this sample may be carry-over from other donors' samples.

The chain is built from TRBV7-9 and TRBJ2-4, with no clear D. There are 15 residues in the CDR3. V was pared by 3 bases and J by 4 bases, with 13 bases between. CDR1 and CDR2 from the germline V gene are SEHNR and FQNEAQ (reference sequence). The CDR3 region is CASSFPDSLKNIQYF. In DNA form, the CDR3 reads TGTGCCAGCAGCTTCCCCGATTCCTTAAAAAACATTCAGTACTTC.

The J gene is TRBJ2-7, the V gene TRBV6-5; the match to TRBD1 covers 8 bases. The CDR3 extends over 16 amino acids. V was pared by 6 bases and J by 2 bases, with 12 bases of the junction left unmatched. Germline CDR1 and CDR2: MNHEY and SVGAGI. Here the CDR3 reads CASSLQGGGDAYEQYF. The CDR3 region has the DNA TGTGCCAGCAGCCTACAGGGGGGCGGGGACGCCTACGAGCAGTACTTC.

This clonotype appeared a few times. V and J are TRBV4-1 and TRBJ2-7, with 10 positions matching TRBD2. Germline V gene lookup returns CDR1 MGHRA and CDR2 YSYEKL. J gave up 3 bases and V 0 bases, and 8 bases lay outside the gene matches. The CDR3 spans 17 residues. The CDR3 protein is CASSQDGGASGSYEQYF. DNA for the CDR3: TGCGCCAGCAGCCAAGATGGGGGGGCTAGCGGGAGCTACGAGCAGTACTTC.

This clonotype was counted between two and nine times. The chain employs TRBV6-1 and TRBJ1-5; tentatively, D is TRBD1 (6 bases). This CDR3 has 15 residues. Germline loops: CDR1 MNHNS, CDR2 SASEGT. Trimming removed 8 bases at V and 2 bases at J, with 16 bases between. DNA for the CDR3: TGTGCCAGCTCCTCGGGGGGCCAGGGCAATCAGCCCCAGCATTTT. Translating gives CASSSGGQGNQPQHF.

The chain recombines TRBV7-2 with TRBJ2-3; D tentatively fits TRBD1 or TRBD2 (5 bases each). The CDR3 contains 16 residues. V was trimmed by 5 bases and J by 3 bases, leaving 18 bases between them. Germline values: CDR1 SGHTA, CDR2 FQGNSA. The CDR3 loop is CASSPRGQGSTDTQYF. CDR3 sequence (DNA): TGTGCCAGCAGCCCACGCGGGCAGGGAAGTACAGATACGCAGTATTTT.

J is TRBJ2-3 and V is TRBV6-2 or TRBV6-3, with D tentatively TRBD1 (6 bases). This CDR3 has 13 residues. Germline lookup yields CDR1 MNHEY and CDR2 SVGEGT. V was trimmed by 7 bases and J by 0 bases, leaving 8 bases between them. The CDR3 sequence is CASTDRSTDTQYF. The CDR3 DNA follows: TGTGCCAGCACCGACAGGAGCACAGATACGCAGTATTTT.

This clonotype has ten or more counts. The chain uses TRBV7-2 and TRBJ2-3; 10 bases are shared with TRBD2. CDR1 is SGHTA, CDR2 FQGNSA, per germline. The CDR3 sequence is 18 residues long. The ends lost 5 bases at V and 2 bases at J; junction bases unmatched: 13. The CDR3 sequence: CASSPNPSAGGNTDTQYF. In DNA form, the CDR3 reads TGTGCCAGCAGCCCGAACCCCTCAGCGGGAGGGAACACAGATACGCAGTATTTT.

The genes are TRBV6-2 or TRBV6-3 and TRBJ1-1; D is uncertain. Germline CDR1 reads MNHEY; CDR2 reads SVGEGT. CDR3 size: 13 residues. V was cut by 8 bases and J by 2 bases, with 12 bases left in between. This CDR3 reads CASGVPGNTEAFF. The CDR3 DNA is TGTGCCAGCGGGGTGCCAGGTAACACTGAAGCTTTCTTT.

This clonotype has only a few counts. This sequence joins TRBV20-1 and TRBJ2-7; 8 bases fit TRBD1. The CDR3 spans 15 residues. Germline-derived CDR1 and CDR2 are DFQATT and SNEGSKA (reference sequence). The J segment lost 9 bases and the V segment lost 3 bases, leaving 16 bases of the junction unmatched. DNA of the CDR3: TGCAGTGCTAGCCCCGGGACAGGTCCATCGGGAAGGCAGTACTTC. Protein: CSASPGTGPSGRQYF.

This clonotype was counted between two and nine times. The V call is TRBV10-1, the J call TRBJ2-7, with unresolved D. This CDR3 contains 16 residues. V lost 6 bases to trimming and J lost 0 bases, with 18 bases between them. Germline V gives CDR1 WNHNN, CDR2 SYGVQD (reference sequence). The chain's CDR3 is CASRGFAHQRSYEQYF. For the CDR3, the DNA is TGCGCCAGCAGGGGTTTCGCACACCAACGCTCCTACGAGCAGTACTTC.